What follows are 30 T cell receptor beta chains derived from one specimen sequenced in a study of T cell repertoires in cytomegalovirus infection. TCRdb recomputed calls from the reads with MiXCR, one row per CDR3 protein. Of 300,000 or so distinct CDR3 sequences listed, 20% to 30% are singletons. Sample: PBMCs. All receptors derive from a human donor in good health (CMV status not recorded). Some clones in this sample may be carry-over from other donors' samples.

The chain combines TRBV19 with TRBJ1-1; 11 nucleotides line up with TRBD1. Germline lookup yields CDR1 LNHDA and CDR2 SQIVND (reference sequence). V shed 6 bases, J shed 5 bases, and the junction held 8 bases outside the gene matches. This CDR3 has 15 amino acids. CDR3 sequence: CASRFTGTGGTEAFF. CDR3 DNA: TGTGCCAGTAGGTTCACCGGGACAGGGGGAACTGAAGCTTTCTTT.

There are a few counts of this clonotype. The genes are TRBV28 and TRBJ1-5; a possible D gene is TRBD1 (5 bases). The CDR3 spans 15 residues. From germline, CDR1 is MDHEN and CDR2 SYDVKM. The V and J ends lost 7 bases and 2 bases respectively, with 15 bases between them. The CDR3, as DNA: TGTGCCAGCACTCCCCCGGCGGGACGCAATCAGCCCCAGCATTTT. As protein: CASTPPAGRNQPQHF.

This CDR3 is CASSLSVWETQYF. CDR3 sequence (DNA): TGTGCCAGCAGTTTATCAGTGTGGGAGACCCAGTACTTC. The chain uses TRBV28 and TRBJ2-5; D call uncertain. V lost 1 base, J lost 5 bases, and 8 bases lay in between. The CDR3 runs 13 residues. Germline V gene lookup returns CDR1 MDHEN and CDR2 SYDVKM. Variable domain in full (rest from reference TRBV28 and TRBJ2-5): DVKVTQSSRYLVKRTGEKVFLECVQDMDHENMFWYRQDPGLGLRLIYFSYDVKMKEKGDIPEGYSVSREKKERFSLILESASTNQTSMYLCASSLSVWETQYFGPGTRLLVL.

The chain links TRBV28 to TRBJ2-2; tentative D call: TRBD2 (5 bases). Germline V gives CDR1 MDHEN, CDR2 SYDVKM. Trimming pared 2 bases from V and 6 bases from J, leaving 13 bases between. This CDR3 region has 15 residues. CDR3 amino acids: CASSLPMGDSGELFF. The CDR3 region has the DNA TGTGCCAGCAGTTTACCTATGGGAGATTCCGGGGAGCTGTTTTTT.

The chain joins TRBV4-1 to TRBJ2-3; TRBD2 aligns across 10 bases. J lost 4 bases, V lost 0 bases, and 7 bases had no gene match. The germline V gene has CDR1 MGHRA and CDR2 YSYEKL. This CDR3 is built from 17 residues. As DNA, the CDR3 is TGCGCCAGCAGCCAAGATTTTGGGACTAGCGACCCAGATACGCAGTATTTT. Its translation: CASSQDFGTSDPDTQYF.

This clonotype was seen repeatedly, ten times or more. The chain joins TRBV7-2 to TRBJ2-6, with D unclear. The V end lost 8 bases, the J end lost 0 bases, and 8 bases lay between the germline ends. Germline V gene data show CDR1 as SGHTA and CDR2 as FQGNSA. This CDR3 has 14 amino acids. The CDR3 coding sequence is TGTGCCAGCCGACGGCCCTCTGGGGCCAACGTCCTGACTTTC. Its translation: CASRRPSGANVLTF.

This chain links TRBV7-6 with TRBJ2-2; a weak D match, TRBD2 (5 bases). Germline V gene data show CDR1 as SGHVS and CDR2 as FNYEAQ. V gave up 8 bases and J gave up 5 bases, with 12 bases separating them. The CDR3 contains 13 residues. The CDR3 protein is CASVKRVTGELFF. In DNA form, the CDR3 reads TGTGCCAGCGTAAAGAGGGTGACCGGGGAGCTGTTTTTT.

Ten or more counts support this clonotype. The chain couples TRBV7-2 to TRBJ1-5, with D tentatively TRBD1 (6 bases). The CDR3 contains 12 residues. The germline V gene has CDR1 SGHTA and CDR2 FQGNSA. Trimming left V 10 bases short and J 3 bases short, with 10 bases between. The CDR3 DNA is TGTGCCACAGGGGCTCCCAATCAGCCCCAGCATTTT. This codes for CATGAPNQPQHF.

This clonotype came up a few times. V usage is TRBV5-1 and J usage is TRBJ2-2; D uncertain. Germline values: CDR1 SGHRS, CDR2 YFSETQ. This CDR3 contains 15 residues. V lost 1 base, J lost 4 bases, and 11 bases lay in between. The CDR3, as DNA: TGCGCCAGCAGCTTGACCGAACCGGGCACCGGGGAGCTGTTTTTT. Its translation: CASSLTEPGTGELFF.

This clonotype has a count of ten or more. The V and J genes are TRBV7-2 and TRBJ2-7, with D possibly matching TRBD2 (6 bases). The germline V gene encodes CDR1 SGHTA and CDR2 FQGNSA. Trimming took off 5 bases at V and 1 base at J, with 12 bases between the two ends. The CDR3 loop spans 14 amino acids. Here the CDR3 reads CASSPGTVSYEQYF. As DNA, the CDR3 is TGTGCCAGCAGCCCGGGGACTGTATCCTACGAGCAGTACTTC.

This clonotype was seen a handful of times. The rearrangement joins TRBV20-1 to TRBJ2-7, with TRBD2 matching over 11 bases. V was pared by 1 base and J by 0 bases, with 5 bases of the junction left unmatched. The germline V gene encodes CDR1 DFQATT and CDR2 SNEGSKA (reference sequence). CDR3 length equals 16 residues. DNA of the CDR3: TGCAGTGCTAGAGCTTCACTAGCGGGGGTCTCCTACGAGCAGTACTTC. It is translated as CSARASLAGVSYEQYF.

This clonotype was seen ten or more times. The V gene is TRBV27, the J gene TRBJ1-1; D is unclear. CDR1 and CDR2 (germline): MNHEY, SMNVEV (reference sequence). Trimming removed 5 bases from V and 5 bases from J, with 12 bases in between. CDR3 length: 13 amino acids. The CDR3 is CASSRRVGTEAFF. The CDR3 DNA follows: TGTGCCAGCAGTCGGAGGGTGGGGACTGAAGCTTTCTTT.

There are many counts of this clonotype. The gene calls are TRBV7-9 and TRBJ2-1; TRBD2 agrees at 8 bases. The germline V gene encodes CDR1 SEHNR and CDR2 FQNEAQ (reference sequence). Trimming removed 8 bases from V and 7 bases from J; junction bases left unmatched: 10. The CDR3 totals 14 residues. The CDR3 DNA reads TGTGCCAGCTCAAAATCCGGGACTAGTAATGAGCAGTTCTTC. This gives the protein CASSKSGTSNEQFF.

This CDR3 is CASSSWTETKSQFF. The CDR3 nucleotides are TGTGCCAGCAGTTCTTGGACAGAAACTAAATCTCAGTTCTTC. The chain combines TRBV12-3 or TRBV12-4 with TRBJ2-1, with D perhaps matching TRBD1 (6 bases). CDR3 length: 14 amino acids. V dropped 4 bases and J dropped 13 bases, with 20 bases sitting between them.

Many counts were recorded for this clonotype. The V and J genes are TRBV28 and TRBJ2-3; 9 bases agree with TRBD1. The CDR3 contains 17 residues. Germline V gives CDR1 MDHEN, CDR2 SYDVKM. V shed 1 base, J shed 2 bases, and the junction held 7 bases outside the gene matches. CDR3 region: CASSLSTGGRFTDTQYF. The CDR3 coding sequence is TGTGCCAGCAGTTTATCAACAGGGGGCCGCTTCACAGATACGCAGTATTTT.

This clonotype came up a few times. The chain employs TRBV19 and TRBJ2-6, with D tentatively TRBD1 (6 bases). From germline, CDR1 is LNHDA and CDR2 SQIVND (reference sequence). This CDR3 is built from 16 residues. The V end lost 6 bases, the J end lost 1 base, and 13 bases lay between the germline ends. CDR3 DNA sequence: TGTGCCAGTAGAACCGACAGGAGGTCTGGGGCCAACGTCCTGACTTTC. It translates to CASRTDRRSGANVLTF.

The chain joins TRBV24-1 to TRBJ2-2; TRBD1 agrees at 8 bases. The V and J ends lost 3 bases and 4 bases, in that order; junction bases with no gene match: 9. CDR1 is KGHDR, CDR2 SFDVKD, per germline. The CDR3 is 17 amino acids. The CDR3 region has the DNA TGTGCCACCAGTGATCCAGGGGGCGCAAGTGCCACCGGGGAGCTGTTTTTT. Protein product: CATSDPGGASATGELFF.

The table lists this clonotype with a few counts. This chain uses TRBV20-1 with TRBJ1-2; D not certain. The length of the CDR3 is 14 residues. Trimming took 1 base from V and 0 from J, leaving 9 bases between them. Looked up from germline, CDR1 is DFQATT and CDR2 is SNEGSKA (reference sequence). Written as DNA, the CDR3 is TGCAGTGCTAGAGTTCGGCCTCCTAACTATGGCTACACCTTC. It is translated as CSARVRPPNYGYTF.

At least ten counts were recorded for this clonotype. CDR3 residues: CASSEPGEYSPLHF. The DNA of the CDR3 is TGTGCCAGCAGTGAACCAGGGGAATATTCACCCCTCCACTTT. This chain uses TRBV25-1 with TRBJ1-6; D perhaps matches TRBD1 (6 bases). Trimming cost V 2 bases and J 8 bases, with 10 bases left between them. CDR3 length equals 14 residues. The germline CDR1 and CDR2 sequences are MGHDK and SYGVNS.

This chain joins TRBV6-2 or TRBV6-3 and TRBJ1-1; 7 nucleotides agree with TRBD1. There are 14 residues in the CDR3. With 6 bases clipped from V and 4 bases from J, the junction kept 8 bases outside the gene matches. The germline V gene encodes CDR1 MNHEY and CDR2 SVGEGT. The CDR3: CASSPRGGTTEAFF. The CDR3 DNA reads TGTGCCAGCAGCCCCAGGGGGGGGACCACTGAAGCTTTCTTT.

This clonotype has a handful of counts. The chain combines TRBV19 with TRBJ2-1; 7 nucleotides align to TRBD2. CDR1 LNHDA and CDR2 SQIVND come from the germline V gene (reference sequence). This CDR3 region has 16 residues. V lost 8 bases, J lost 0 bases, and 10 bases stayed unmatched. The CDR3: CASCNLAESSYNEQFF. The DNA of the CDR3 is TGTGCCAGTTGTAATCTAGCGGAAAGCTCCTACAATGAGCAGTTCTTC.

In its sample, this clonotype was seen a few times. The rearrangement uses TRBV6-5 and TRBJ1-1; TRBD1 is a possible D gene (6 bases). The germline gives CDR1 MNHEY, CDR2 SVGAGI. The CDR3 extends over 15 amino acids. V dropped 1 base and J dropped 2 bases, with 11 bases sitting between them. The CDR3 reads CASSYLGGPNTEAFF. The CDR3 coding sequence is TGTGCCAGCAGTTACTTGGGGGGGCCCAACACTGAAGCTTTCTTT.

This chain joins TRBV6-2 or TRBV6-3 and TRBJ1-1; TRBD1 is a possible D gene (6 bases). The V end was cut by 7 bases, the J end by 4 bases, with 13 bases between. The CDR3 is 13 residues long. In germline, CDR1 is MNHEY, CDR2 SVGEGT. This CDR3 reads CASTMRTVTEAFF. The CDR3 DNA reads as TGTGCCAGCACGATGCGGACAGTCACTGAAGCTTTCTTT.

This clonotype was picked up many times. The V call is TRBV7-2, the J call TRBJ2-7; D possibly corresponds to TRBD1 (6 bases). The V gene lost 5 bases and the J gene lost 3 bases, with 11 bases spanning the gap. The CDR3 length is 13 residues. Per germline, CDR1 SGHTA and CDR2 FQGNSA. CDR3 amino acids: CASSRQVLYEQYF. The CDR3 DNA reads TGTGCCAGCAGCCGACAGGTCCTCTACGAGCAGTACTTC.

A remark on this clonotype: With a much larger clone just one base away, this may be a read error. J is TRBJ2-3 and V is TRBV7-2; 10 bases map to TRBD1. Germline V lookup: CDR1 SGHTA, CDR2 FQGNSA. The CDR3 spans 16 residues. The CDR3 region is CASSTDRGLRTDAQYF. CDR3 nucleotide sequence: TGTGCCAGCAGCACCGACAGGGGGCTTCGCACAGATGCGCAGTATTTT.

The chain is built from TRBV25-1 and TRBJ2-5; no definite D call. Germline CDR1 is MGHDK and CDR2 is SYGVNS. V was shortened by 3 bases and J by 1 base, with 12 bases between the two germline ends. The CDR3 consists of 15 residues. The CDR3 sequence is CASSEGNRPQETQYF. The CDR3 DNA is TGTGCCAGCAGTGAGGGCAACCGACCCCAAGAGACCCAGTACTTC.

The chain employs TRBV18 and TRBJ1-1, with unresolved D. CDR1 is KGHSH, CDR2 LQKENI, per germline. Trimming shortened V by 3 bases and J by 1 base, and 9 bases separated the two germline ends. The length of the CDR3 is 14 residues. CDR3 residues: CASSPGMQNTEAFF. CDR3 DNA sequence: TGTGCCAGCTCACCGGGGATGCAGAACACTGAAGCTTTCTTT. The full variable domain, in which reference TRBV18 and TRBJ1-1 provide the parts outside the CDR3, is NAGVMQNPRHLVRRRGQEARLRCSPMKGHSHVYWYRQLPEEGLKFMVYLQKENIIDESGMPKERFSAEFPKEGPSILRIQQVVRGDSAAYFCASSPGMQNTEAFFGQGTRLTVV.

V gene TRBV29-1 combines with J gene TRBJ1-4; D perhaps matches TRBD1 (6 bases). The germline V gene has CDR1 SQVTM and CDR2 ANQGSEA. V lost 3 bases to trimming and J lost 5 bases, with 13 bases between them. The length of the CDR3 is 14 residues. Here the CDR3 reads CSVDGGGRNEKLFF. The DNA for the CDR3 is TGCAGCGTTGACGGGGGCGGCAGGAATGAAAAACTGTTTTTT.

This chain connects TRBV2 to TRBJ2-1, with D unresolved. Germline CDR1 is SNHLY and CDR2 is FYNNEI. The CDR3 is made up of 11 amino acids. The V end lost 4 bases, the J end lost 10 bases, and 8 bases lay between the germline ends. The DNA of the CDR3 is TGTGCCAGCAGTGCCACCCCCGAGCAGTTCTTC. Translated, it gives CASSATPEQFF.

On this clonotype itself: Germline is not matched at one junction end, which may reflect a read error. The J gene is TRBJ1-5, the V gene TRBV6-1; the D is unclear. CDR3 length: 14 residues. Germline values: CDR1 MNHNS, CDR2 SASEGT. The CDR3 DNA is TGTGCCAGCAGCGCCGCGGGGTTCAATCAGCCCCAGCAATTT. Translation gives CASSAAGFNQPQQF.